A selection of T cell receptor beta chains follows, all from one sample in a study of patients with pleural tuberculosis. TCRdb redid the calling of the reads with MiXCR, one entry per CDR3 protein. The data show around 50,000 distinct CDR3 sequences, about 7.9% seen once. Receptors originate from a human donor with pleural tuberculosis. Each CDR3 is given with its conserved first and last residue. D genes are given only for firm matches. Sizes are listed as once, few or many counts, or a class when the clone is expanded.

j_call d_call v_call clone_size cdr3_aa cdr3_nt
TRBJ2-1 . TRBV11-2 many CASSLWASYNEQFF TGTGCCAGCAGCTTATGGGCGTCCTACAATGAGCAGTTCTTC
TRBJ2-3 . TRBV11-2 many CASSSIAGTDTQYF TGTGCCAGCAGCTCAATAGCGGGCACAGATACGCAGTATTTT
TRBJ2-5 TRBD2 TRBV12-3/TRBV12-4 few CASRGLAGAQETQYF TGTGCCAGCAGGGGACTAGCGGGAGCGCAAGAGACCCAGTACTTC
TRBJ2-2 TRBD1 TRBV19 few CASSTRDRGSGELFF TGTGCCAGTAGTACCCGGGACAGGGGTTCCGGGGAGCTGTTTTTT
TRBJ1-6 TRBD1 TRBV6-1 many CASTSRGGSPLHF TGTGCCAGCACCTCCAGGGGGGGTTCACCCCTCCACTTT
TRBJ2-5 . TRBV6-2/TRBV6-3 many CASSYPDRSETQYF TGTGCCAGCAGTTACCCAGACAGGAGCGAGACCCAGTACTTC
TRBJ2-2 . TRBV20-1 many CSAQELSTGELFF TGCAGTGCCCAGGAACTGAGCACCGGGGAGCTGTTTTTT
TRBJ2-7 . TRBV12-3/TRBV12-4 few CASSLDRLYEQYF TGTGCCAGCAGTCTGGACAGACTCTACGAGCAGTACTTC
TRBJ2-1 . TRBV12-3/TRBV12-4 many CASSLRIPNEQFF TGTGCCAGCAGTTTGCGGATCCCGAATGAGCAGTTCTTC
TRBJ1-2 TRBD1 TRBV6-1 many CASSGPGQGMDGYTF TGTGCCAGCAGTGGCCCGGGACAGGGAATGGATGGCTACACCTTC